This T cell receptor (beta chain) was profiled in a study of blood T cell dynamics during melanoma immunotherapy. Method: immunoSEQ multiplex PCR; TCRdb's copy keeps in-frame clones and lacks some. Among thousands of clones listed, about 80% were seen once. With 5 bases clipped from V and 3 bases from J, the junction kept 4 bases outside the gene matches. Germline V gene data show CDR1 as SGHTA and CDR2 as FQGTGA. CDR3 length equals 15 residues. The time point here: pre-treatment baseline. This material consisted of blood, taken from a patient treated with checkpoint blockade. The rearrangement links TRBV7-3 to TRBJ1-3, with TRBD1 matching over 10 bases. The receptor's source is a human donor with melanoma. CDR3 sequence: CASSPTGGVGNTIYF. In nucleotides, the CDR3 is TGTGCCAGCAGCCCGACAGGGGGCGTTGGAAACACCATATATTTT.